The 11 T cell receptor beta chains reported below all come from one sample, sequenced in a study of low-dose radiotherapy and immunotherapy resistance in tumors. Time point specified: after trial treatment. Treatment noted: LDRT plus nivolumab, ipilimumab, low-dose cyclophosphamide and aspirin (RACIN trial). It was with a constant-region primer and a V-primer adapter that TCRs were amplified over approximately 20 PCR cycles. MiXCR, applied by TCRdb to the reads, yields one record per CDR3 protein. This table has roughly 50,000 distinct CDR3 sequences, approximately 33% appearing once. The material sequenced was PBMCs, taken after low-dose radiotherapy plus immunotherapy. The receptors shown here come from a male donor with rectosigmoid adenocarcinoma.

This clonotype was observed at least ten times. The chain is built from TRBV7-6 and TRBJ2-5, with D maybe TRBD2 (6 bases). The CDR3 consists of 11 residues. The germline gives CDR1 SGHVS, CDR2 FNYEAQ. Trimming cost V 5 bases and J 5 bases, with 6 bases left between them. The CDR3 DNA reads TGTGCCAGCAGCCGGGGGGAGACCCAGTACTTC. Translating gives CASSRGETQYF. The full variable domain, in which reference TRBV7-6 and TRBJ2-5 provide the parts outside the CDR3, is GAGVSQSPRYKVTKRGQDVALRCDPISGHVSLYWYRQALGQGPEFLTYFNYEAQQDKSGLPNDRFSAERPEGSISTLTIQRTEQRDSAMYRCASSRGETQYFGPGTRLLVL.

The gene calls are TRBV20-1 and TRBJ2-7; 7 nucleotides line up with TRBD2. Germline V CDR1 and CDR2: DFQATT, SNEGSKA (reference sequence). The CDR3 covers 12 residues. The junction had 9 bases not matched to a gene; V was cut back by 6 bases and J by 7 bases. The CDR3 loop reads CSAGEGSREQYF. The CDR3 region has the DNA TGCAGTGCCGGGGAGGGTTCTCGGGAGCAGTACTTC.

The rearrangement uses TRBV9 and TRBJ1-4; D uncertain. The CDR3 is 14 residues long. Germline loops: CDR1 SGDLS, CDR2 YYNGEE. Trimming pared 0 bases from V and 5 bases from J, leaving 8 bases between. This chain's CDR3 is CASSVGPSNEKLFF. The CDR3 nucleotides read TGTGCCAGCAGCGTAGGGCCTTCGAATGAAAAACTGTTTTTT.

This clonotype has ten or more counts. This sequence joins TRBV30 and TRBJ2-3, with D perhaps TRBD2 (6 bases). Germline CDR1 and CDR2: GTSNPN and SVGIG (reference sequence). V dropped 0 bases and J dropped 6 bases, with 10 bases sitting between them. This CDR3 contains 13 residues. The CDR3 region is CAWSVRRADTQYF. DNA for the CDR3: TGTGCCTGGAGTGTACGGAGGGCGGATACGCAGTATTTT.

Many counts were recorded for this clonotype. The chain employs TRBV3-1 and TRBJ2-6; D is undetermined. Trimming shortened V by 4 bases and J by 0 bases, and 10 bases separated the two germline ends. Germline V gene data show CDR1 as LGHDT and CDR2 as YNNKEL (reference sequence). The CDR3 runs to 16 residues. The CDR3 DNA reads as TGTGCCAGCAGCCGCCGCCAGTACTCTGGGGCCAACGTCCTGACTTTC. Protein sequence: CASSRRQYSGANVLTF.

By frequency in the sample, this clonotype is medium-sized. The CDR3 sequence: CASSLGGSYEQYF. CDR3 DNA sequence: TGTGCCAGCAGCTTGGGGGGCTCCTACGAGCAGTACTTC. The V gene is TRBV28, the J gene TRBJ2-7; tentatively, D is TRBD2 (6 bases). CDR1 MDHEN and CDR2 SYDVKM come from the germline V gene. Trimming stripped 6 bases from V and 0 bases from J, with 9 bases between. This CDR3 has 13 residues.

V gene TRBV11-2 combines with J gene TRBJ1-4; no definite D call. Germline loops: CDR1 SGHAT, CDR2 FQNNGV. This CDR3 is built from 14 residues. Trimming took 5 bases from V and 5 from J, leaving 12 bases between them. The CDR3 DNA sequence: TGTGCCAGCAGCCGGGGATCGGGGAATGAAAAACTGTTTTTT. It codes for CASSRGSGNEKLFF.

The chain is built from TRBV10-3 and TRBJ2-7; 12 bases fit TRBD1. The germline V gene encodes CDR1 ENHRY and CDR2 SYGVKD. This CDR3 spans 14 amino acids. V was pared by 3 bases and J by 6 bases, with 3 bases of the junction left unmatched. In nucleotides, the CDR3 is TGTGCCATCAGTGACCGGGACAGGGGGCTCGAGCAGTACTTC. Translated, it gives CAISDRDRGLEQYF.

This clonotype has ten or more counts. The CDR3: CAISERGLGDRGQETQYF. The CDR3 coding sequence is TGTGCCATCAGTGAGAGGGGATTGGGTGACAGGGGACAAGAGACCCAGTACTTC. The chain carries TRBV10-3 and TRBJ2-5; 8 bases are a match to TRBD1. This CDR3 contains 18 residues. In germline, CDR1 is ENHRY, CDR2 SYGVKD. J lost 2 bases, V lost 2 bases, and 13 bases had no gene match.

This clonotype was seen many times. The chain joins TRBV4-3 to TRBJ2-3; D might be TRBD2 (5 bases). Per germline, CDR1 LGHNA and CDR2 YSLEER. The CDR3 has 17 residues. V was shortened by 0 bases and J by 1 base, with 14 bases between the two germline ends. CDR3 DNA: TGCGCCAGCAGCCAAGATCCCTTAAACGGGGGCACAGATACGCAGTATTTT. Translating it yields CASSQDPLNGGTDTQYF.

This clonotype has ten or more counts. The chain joins TRBV20-1 to TRBJ1-4, with D uncertain. The V end lost 4 bases, the J end lost 3 bases, and 9 bases lay between the germline ends. The CDR3 contains 13 residues. Germline lookup yields CDR1 DFQATT and CDR2 SNEGSKA (reference sequence). In DNA, the CDR3 is TGCAGTGCTACGGACGGATCTAATGAAAAACTGTTTTTT. Translation: CSATDGSNEKLFF.